The clone carrying this T cell receptor (beta chain) came up many times. The antigen remains undetermined. Germline CDR1 reads SGHTA; CDR2 reads FQGNSA. V was clipped by 6 bases and J by 7 bases; unmatched bases: 23. The CDR3 is made up of 18 amino acids. These data are taken from a study of blood T cells in healthy people across ages. Study at large: T cells yielded about one barcoded beta molecule per two cells through template switching.

Sample-barcoded 5' priming and a J-beta primer mix drove a second PCR of about 6 to 12 cycles. TCRdb itself ran the 5' RACE reads through MiXCR, one entry per CDR3 protein. The repertoire has around 870,000 distinct CDR3 sequences, about 28% of them found once; the top ten carry approximately 15%. Findings and caveats of the study: Donor CMV status, an unknown factor, possibly confounded changes in expanded clonotypes.

The TCR was taken from a woman aged 80 or over in good health. The rearrangement uses TRBV7-2 and TRBJ1-2; the match to TRBD1 covers 7 bases. The sample was blood. The CDR3 sequence is CASRFIPIYRGRESGYTF. CDR3 nucleotide sequence: TGTGCCAGCAGGTTCATCCCAATCTACAGGGGCAGGGAGAGTGGCTACACCTTC.